This T cell receptor beta chain was recorded in a study of vaccination and CD4 T cells after COVID-19. Background on the study: Six male and four female convalescents took part, two of them Hispanic.

Worth noting for this clonotype: Its antigen is undetermined.

Study-level findings and limits: Post-vaccination, and not before, a median about 90% of reactive clones appeared in convalescent patients.

The germline V and J ends were trimmed by 7 bases and 5 bases, with 17 bases remaining between them. Germline CDR1 SGHTA, CDR2 FQGNSA. This CDR3 has 14 amino acids. Regarding treatment: roughly 11-day PBMC culture with coronavirus spike peptide pools or control peptides (ViraFEST assay). Peptide-pool expansion of antigen-specific T cells preceded TCR sequencing in ViraFEST. At the Johns Hopkins FTIC core, DNA taken from cultured CD4+ T cells was sequenced by way of the Oncomine TCR Beta short-read assay. Extraction of genomic DNA was performed on cultured CD4+ T cells. Via MiXCR, TCRdb re-called the PCR reads, giving one row per CDR3 protein. The sample lists around 10,000 distinct CDR3 sequences, less than 65% occurring once.

The specimen was CD4+ T cells from blood, cultured in vitro. J is TRBJ1-2 and V is TRBV7-2; D not certain. The TCR originated in a human donor who had recovered from COVID-19. CDR3 amino acids: CASTQLRSTYGYTF. In DNA form, the CDR3 reads TGTGCCAGCACCCAGCTGCGCTCTACTTATGGCTACACCTTC.